Included here is one T cell receptor beta chain sequence, with context. The antigen is not known. The entry originates in a study of OX40 agonist ivuxolimab in advanced cancers. Study overall: Treatment received earlier with anti-PD-1, anti-PD-L1 or anti-CTLA-4 agents was allowed, and over 30% had some. Study-level findings and limits: At 0.1 to 3.0 mg/kg and by week 6, clonal expansion occurred in CD4+ and CD8+ blood T cells.

Trimming at V came to 6 bases and at J to 6 bases, leaving 6 bases not matched to a gene. CDR1 is MNHNY, CDR2 SVGAGI, per germline (reference sequence). This CDR3 contains 15 residues. Method: immunoSEQ multiplex PCR; TCRdb's copy keeps in-frame clones and lacks some. The table includes 67,000 or so clones, 85% to 90% detected once. Material: CD4+ or CD8+ T cells sorted from blood, obtained in a trial of the OX40 agonist ivuxolimab. The rearrangement uses TRBV6-6 and TRBJ2-7; 15 bases line up with TRBD2. The receptor was isolated from an adult with an advanced solid tumor such as melanoma, head and neck, liver or kidney cancer. CDR3 residues: CASRDGLAGGSEQYF. The DNA of the CDR3 is TGTGCCAGCAGGGACGGACTAGCGGGAGGGAGCGAGCAGTACTTC.